A selection of T cell receptor beta chains follows, all from one sample in a study of naive and memory T cell subsets. TCRdb recomputed calls from the UMI-ligation and nested PCR reads with MiXCR, one row per CDR3 protein. The sample contains some 82,000 distinct CDR3 sequences, about 8.2% of which appear only once. The material sequenced was naive CD8+ T cells from blood. The origin of the receptors is a human donor in good health. CDR3s include the opening cysteine and the closing phenylalanine or tryptophan. D genes are given only for firm matches. Size is stated for part of the rows, as once, few or many counts, or as a class when the clone is expanded.

v_gene	abundance	j_gene	len	d_gene	CDR3nt	CDR3aa
TRBV28	NA	TRBJ2-5	15	NA	TGTGCCAGCAGTTTATCCGGGGGCCGTGAAGAGACCCAGTACTTC	CASSLSGGREETQYF
TRBV4-1	many	TRBJ1-1	13	NA	TGCGCCAGCAGCCTAGGACCGCTCACTGAAGCTTTCTTT	CASSLGPLTEAFF
TRBV29-1	many	TRBJ2-7	13	TRBD1	TGCAGCGTCCGACAGGGGAATTCTCGCGAGCAGTACTTC	CSVRQGNSREQYF
TRBV25-1	NA	TRBJ2-5	15	NA	TGTGCCAGCAGTGAATATTTGAAGGGACAAGAGACCCAGTACTTC	CASSEYLKGQETQYF
TRBV10-3	NA	TRBJ2-5	13	NA	TGTGCCATCAGTGAAGAGCGGGTTGAGACCCAGTACTTC	CAISEERVETQYF
TRBV4-1	few	TRBJ2-2	16	NA	TGCGCCAGCAGCCAAGATACAGCGGTCTTGGCCGGGGAGCTGTTTTTT	CASSQDTAVLAGELFF
TRBV29-1	NA	TRBJ2-6	17	NA	TGCAGCGTTGAATTGAGACAGTTCCCCTCTGGGGCCAACGTCCTGACTTTC	CSVELRQFPSGANVLTF
TRBV7-6	many	TRBJ2-3	14	NA	TGTGCCAGCAGCCACAAATCGTTAACAGATACGCAGTATTTT	CASSHKSLTDTQYF
TRBV7-9	many	TRBJ1-4	18	TRBD1	TGTGCCAGCAGCACCCCCATCCAGGACAGGGGGTCCGATGAAAAACTGTTTTTT	CASSTPIQDRGSDEKLFF
TRBV10-3	NA	TRBJ2-3	15	TRBD1	TGTGCCATCAGTGGGGACAGGAGGTACACAGATACGCAGTATTTT	CAISGDRRYTDTQYF
TRBV28	many	TRBJ2-3	17	TRBD2	TGTGCCAGCAGTTTAAACGGAGCTAGCGGTAGCACAGATACGCAGTATTTT	CASSLNGASGSTDTQYF
TRBV28	few	TRBJ1-4	15	TRBD1	TGTGCCAGCAGTACTCCAGGGGGTGAGGGTGAAAAACTGTTTTTT	CASSTPGGEGEKLFF
TRBV12-3/TRBV12-4	many	TRBJ2-7	12	NA	TGTGCCAGCAGCTTTAGCCCCTACGAGCAGTACTTC	CASSFSPYEQYF
TRBV20-1	many	TRBJ1-6	14	NA	TGCAGTGCCACAGCCGTGGGAGGGAACTCACCCCTCCACTTT	CSATAVGGNSPLHF
TRBV7-6	few	TRBJ2-7	14	NA	TGTGCCAGCAGCCCCATGGGTCTAACCTACGAGCAGTACTTC	CASSPMGLTYEQYF
TRBV5-1	many	TRBJ2-7	15	NA	TGCGCCAGCAGCTTGGCCCGTTCAGGGAACTACGAGCAGTACTTC	CASSLARSGNYEQYF
TRBV7-2	many	TRBJ2-3	19	TRBD2	TGTGCCAGCAGCTTAAGCCTCCCCCGACTAGCGGGACGTACAGATACGCAGTATTTT	CASSLSLPRLAGRTDTQYF
TRBV6-5	many	TRBJ2-3	14	NA	TGTGCCAGCAGTTCAGCGGTGAGCACAGATACGCAGTATTTT	CASSSAVSTDTQYF
TRBV29-1	NA	TRBJ2-5	13	NA	TGCAGCGTTGAAGATTTCAGGGAAGAGACCCAGTACTTC	CSVEDFREETQYF
TRBV30	NA	TRBJ2-7	14	TRBD1	TGTGCCTGGAGTCCCGGGACAGGGGGCAGCGAGCAGTACTTC	CAWSPGTGGSEQYF
TRBV15	few	TRBJ2-2	15	NA	TGTGCCACCAGCCCCCGACCCAGGGCGGACGGGGAGCTGTTTTTT	CATSPRPRADGELFF
TRBV19	NA	TRBJ2-1	14	TRBD1	TGTGCCAGCTCGAACAGGGGGCCCTACAATGAGCAGTTCTTC	CASSNRGPYNEQFF
TRBV7-6	many	TRBJ2-1	18	NA	TGTGCCAGCAGCTTAGTTGGCGGCGTCAGTGGAACATACAATGAGCAGTTCTTC	CASSLVGGVSGTYNEQFF
TRBV10-3	NA	TRBJ1-6	14	NA	TGTGCCATCAGTGGAGGCAGGGGAAATTCACCCCTCCACTTT	CAISGGRGNSPLHF
TRBV7-6	many	TRBJ2-5	14	TRBD2	TGTGCCAGCAGCTCTACTAGCGGACAAGAGACCCAGTACTTC	CASSSTSGQETQYF